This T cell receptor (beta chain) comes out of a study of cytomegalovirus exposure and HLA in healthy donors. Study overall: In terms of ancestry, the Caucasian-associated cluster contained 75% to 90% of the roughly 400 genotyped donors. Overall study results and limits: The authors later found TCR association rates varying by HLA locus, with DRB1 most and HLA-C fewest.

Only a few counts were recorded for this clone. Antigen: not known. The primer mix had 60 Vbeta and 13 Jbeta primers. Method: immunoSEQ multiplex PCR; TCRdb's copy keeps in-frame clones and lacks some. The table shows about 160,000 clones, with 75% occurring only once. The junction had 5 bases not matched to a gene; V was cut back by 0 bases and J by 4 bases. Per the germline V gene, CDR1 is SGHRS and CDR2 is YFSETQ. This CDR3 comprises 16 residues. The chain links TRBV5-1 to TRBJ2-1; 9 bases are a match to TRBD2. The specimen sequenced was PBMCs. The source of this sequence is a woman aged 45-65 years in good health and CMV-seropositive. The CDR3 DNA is TGCGCCAGCAGCTTGGGCGGCGGGGGGGGGTACAATGAGCAGTTCTTC. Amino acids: CASSLGGGGGYNEQFF.